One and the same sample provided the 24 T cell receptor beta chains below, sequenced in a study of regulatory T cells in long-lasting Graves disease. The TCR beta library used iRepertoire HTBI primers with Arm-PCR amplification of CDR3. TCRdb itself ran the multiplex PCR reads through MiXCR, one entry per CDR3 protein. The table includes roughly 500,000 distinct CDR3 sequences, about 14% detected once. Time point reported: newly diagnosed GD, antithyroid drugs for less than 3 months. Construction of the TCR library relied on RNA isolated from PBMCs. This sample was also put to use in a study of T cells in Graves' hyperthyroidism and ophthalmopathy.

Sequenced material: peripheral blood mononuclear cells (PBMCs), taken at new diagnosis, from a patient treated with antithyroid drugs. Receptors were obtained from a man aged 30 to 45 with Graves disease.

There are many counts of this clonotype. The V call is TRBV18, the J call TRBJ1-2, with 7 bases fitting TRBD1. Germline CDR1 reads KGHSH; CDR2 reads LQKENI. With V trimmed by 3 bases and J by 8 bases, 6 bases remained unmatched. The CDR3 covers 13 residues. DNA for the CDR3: TGTGCCAGCTCACCCGAGGACAGGTCGGGCTACACCTTC. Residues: CASSPEDRSGYTF.

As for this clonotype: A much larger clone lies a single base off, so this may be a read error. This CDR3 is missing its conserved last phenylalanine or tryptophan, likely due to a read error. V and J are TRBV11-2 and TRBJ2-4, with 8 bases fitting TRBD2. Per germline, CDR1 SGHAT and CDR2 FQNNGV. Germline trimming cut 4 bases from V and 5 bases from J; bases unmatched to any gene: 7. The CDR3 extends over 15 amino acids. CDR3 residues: CASSSSFGGENIQYL. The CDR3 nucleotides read TGTGCCAGCAGCTCATCATTCGGGGGGGAAAACATTCAGTACCTC.

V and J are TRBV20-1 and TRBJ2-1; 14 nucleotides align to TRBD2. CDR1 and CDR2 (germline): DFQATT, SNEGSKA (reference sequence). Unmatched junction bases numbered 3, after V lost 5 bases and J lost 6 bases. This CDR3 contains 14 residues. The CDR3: CSAEGTSGSNEQFF. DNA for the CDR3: TGCAGTGCTGAAGGGACTAGCGGGAGCAATGAGCAGTTCTTC.

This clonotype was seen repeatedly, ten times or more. The CDR3 bases are TGTGCCAGCGGGGTCCTCGAGACCCAGTACTTC. This encodes CASGVLETQYF. The rearrangement links TRBV7-2 to TRBJ2-5; the D is unclear. Per germline, CDR1 SGHTA and CDR2 FQGNSA. The CDR3 extends over 11 amino acids. V was trimmed by 8 bases and J by 5 bases, leaving 9 bases between them.

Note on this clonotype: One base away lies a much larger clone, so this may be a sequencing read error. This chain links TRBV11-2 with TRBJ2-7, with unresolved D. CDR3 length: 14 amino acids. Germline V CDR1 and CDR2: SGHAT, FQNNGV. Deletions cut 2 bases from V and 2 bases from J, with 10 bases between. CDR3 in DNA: TGTGCCAGCAGCTTATCGGACGGCCCCTACGAGCAGTACTTC. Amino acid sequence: CASSLSDGPYEQYF.

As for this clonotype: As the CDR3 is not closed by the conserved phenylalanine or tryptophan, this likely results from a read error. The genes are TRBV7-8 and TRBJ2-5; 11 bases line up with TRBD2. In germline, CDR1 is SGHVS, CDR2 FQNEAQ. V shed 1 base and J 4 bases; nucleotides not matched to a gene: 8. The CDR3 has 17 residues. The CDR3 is CASSLEVAGGPRETQYL. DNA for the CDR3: TGTGCCAGCAGCTTAGAAGTAGCGGGAGGGCCTCGAGAGACCCAGTACCTC.

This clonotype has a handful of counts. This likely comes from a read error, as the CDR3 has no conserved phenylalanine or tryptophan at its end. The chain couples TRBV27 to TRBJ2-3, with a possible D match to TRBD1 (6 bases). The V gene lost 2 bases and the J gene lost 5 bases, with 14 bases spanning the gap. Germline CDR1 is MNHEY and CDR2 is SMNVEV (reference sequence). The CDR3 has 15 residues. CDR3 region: CASSLRAQGQDTQYS. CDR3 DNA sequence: TGTGCCAGCAGTTTAAGGGCGCAGGGGCAAGATACGCAGTATTCT.

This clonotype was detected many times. The CDR3, as DNA: TGCAGTGCTAGAGAGGGACAGGGGTTGCAGAGCGAGCAGTACTTC. Protein: CSAREGQGLQSEQYF. The gene calls are TRBV20-1 and TRBJ2-7; 10 nucleotides align to TRBD1. Per the germline V gene, CDR1 is DFQATT and CDR2 is SNEGSKA (reference sequence). After removal of 0 bases from V and 6 bases from J, the junction contained 8 bases not matched to a gene. This CDR3 is 15 amino acids long.

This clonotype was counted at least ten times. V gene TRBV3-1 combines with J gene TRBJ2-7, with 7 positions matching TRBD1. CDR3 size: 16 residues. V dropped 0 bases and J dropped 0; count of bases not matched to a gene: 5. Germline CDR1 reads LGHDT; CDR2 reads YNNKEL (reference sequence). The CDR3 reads CASSQETGLLSYEQYF. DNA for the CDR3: TGTGCCAGCAGCCAAGAGACAGGGCTTCTCTCCTACGAGCAGTACTTC.

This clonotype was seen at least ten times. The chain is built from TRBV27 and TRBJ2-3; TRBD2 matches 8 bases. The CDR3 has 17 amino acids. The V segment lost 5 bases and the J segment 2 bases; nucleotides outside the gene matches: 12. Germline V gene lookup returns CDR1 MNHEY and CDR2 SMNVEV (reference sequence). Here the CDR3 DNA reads TGTGCCAGCAGTCGCCCCACTAGCGGCCCCCTCACAGATACGCAGTATTTT. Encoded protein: CASSRPTSGPLTDTQYF.

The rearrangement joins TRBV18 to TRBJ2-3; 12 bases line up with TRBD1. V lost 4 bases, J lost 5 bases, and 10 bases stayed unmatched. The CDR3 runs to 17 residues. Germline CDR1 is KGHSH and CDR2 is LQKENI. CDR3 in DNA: TGTGCCAGCTCACTGGGACAGGGGGCTCATTATGAAGATACGCAGTATTTT. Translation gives CASSLGQGAHYEDTQYF.

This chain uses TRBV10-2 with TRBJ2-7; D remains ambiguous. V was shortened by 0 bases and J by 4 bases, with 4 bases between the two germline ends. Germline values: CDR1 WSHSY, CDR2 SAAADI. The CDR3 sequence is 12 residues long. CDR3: CASSESIYEQYF. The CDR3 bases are TGCGCCAGCAGTGAGTCTATATACGAGCAGTACTTC.

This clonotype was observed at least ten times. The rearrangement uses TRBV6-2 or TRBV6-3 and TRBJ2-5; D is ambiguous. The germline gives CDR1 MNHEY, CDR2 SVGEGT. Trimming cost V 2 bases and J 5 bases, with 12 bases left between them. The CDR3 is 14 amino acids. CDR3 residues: CASSYLRSGETQYF. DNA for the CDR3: TGTGCCAGCAGTTACCTTCGGTCGGGCGAGACCCAGTACTTC.

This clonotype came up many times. The CDR3 sequence: CASSPFLGEEQFF. The CDR3 nucleotides read TGTGCCAGCAGCCCCTTTTTGGGAGAGGAGCAGTTCTTC. V usage is TRBV11-2 and J usage is TRBJ2-1; D possibly corresponds to TRBD2 (5 bases). The CDR3 is 13 amino acids. The V gene lost 5 bases and the J gene lost 10 bases, with 15 bases spanning the gap. Germline assignment: CDR1 SGHAT and CDR2 FQNNGV.

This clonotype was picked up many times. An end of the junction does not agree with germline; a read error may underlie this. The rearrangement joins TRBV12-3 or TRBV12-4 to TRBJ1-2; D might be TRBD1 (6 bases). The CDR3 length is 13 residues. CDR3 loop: CASSLGGGYGYTF. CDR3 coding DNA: TGTGCCAGCAGCTTAGGGGGGGGCTATGGCTACACCTTC.

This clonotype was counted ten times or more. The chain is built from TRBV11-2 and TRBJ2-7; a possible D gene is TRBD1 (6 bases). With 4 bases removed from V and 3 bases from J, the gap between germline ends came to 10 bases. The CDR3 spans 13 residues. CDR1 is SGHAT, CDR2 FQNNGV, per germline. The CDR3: CASSSHRDYEQYF. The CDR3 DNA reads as TGTGCCAGCAGCTCCCACAGGGACTACGAGCAGTACTTC. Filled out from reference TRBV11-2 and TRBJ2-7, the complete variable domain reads EAGVAQSPRYKIIEKRQSVAFWCNPISGHATLYWYQQILGQGPKLLIQFQNNGVVDDSQLPKDRFSAERLKGVDSTLKIQPAKLEDSAVYLCASSSHRDYEQYFGPGTRLTVT.

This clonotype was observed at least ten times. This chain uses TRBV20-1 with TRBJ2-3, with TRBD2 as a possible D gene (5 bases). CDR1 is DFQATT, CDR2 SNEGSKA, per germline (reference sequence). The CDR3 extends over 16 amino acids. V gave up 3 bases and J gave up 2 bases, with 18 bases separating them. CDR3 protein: CSARSVFGGYTDTQYF. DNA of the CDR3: TGCAGTGCTAGGTCGGTTTTCGGCGGGTACACAGATACGCAGTATTTT.

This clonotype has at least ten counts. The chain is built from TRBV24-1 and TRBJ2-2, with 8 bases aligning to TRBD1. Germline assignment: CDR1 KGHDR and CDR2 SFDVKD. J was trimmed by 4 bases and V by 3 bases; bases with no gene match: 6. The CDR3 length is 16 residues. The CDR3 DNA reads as TGTGCCACCAGTGATGTCGGACAGGGCCGCACCGGGGAGCTGTTTTTT. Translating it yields CATSDVGQGRTGELFF.

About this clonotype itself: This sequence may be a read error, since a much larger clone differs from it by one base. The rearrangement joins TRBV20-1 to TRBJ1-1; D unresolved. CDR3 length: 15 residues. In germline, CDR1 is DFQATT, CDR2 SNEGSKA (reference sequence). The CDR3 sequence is CGAITPFRAGTEAFF. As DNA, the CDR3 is TGCGGTGCTATTACCCCTTTTAGGGCAGGCACTGAAGCTTTCTTT.

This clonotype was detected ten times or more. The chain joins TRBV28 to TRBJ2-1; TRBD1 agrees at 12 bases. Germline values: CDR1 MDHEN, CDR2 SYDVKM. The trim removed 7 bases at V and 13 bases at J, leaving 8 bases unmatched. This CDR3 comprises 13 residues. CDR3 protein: CASTLGTGGRQFF. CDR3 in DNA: TGTGCCAGCACCCTTGGGACAGGGGGCCGACAGTTCTTC.

The CDR3 here is CSAREAGGEKLFF. CDR3 in DNA: TGCAGTGCTAGAGAGGCAGGGGGAGAAAAACTGTTTTTT. The chain links TRBV20-1 to TRBJ1-4, with 7 bases identical to TRBD1. Losses at the gene ends were 0 bases for V and 8 bases for J; bases not matched to a gene: 3. CDR1 and CDR2 (germline): DFQATT, SNEGSKA (reference sequence). The CDR3 spans 13 residues.

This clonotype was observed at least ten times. The CDR3 loop is CASTRTGANEKLFF. CDR3 sequence (DNA): TGTGCCAGCACCCGGACAGGGGCAAATGAAAAACTGTTTTTT. The chain joins TRBV6-1 to TRBJ1-4, with 9 bases identical to TRBD1. The V and J ends lost 7 bases and 5 bases, in that order; junction bases with no gene match: 5. The CDR3 runs 14 residues. Germline V CDR1 and CDR2: MNHNS, SASEGT.

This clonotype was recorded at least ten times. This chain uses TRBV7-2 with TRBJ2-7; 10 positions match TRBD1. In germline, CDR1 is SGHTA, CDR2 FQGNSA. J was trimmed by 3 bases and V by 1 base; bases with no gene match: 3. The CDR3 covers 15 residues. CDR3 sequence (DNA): TGTGCCAGCAGCTTAGGGTGGACAGGGGGCTACGAGCAGTACTTC. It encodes CASSLGWTGGYEQYF.

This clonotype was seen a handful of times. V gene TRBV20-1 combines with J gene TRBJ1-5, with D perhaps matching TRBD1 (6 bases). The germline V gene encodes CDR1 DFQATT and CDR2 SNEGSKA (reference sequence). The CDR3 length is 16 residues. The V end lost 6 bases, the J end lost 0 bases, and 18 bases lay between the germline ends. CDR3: CSASLRDTDSNQPQHF. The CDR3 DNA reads TGCAGTGCGTCTCTCCGGGACACAGATAGCAATCAGCCCCAGCATTTT.